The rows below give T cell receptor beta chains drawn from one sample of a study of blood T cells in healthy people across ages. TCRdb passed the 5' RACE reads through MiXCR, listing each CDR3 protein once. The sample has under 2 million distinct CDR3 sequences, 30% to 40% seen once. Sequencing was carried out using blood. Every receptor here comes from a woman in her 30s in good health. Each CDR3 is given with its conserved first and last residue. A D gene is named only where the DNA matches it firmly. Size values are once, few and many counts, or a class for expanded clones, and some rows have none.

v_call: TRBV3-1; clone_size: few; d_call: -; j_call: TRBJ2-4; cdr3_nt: TGTGCCAGCAGCCAAGCCGGCCCGGACATTCAGTACTTC; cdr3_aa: CASSQAGPDIQYF
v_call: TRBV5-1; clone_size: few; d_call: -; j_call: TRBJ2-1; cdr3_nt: TGCGCCAGCAGCCACTCCGTCGGCGAGGGGGGTTACTACAATGAGCAGTTCTTC; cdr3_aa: CASSHSVGEGGYYNEQFF
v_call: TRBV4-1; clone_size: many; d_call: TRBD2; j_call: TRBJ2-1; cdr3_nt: TGCGCCAGCAGCCCCGGACTAGGTCTCTACAATGAGCAGTTCTTC; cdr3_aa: CASSPGLGLYNEQFF
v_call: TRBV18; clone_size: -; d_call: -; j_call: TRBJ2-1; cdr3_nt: TGTGCCAGCTCACCAGGGTCGTCCTGCAATGAGCAGTTCTTC; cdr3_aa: CASSPGSSCNEQFF
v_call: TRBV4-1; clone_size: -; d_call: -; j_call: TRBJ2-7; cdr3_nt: TGCGCCAGCAGCCAAGAAAAACGGGGCGGGCTAGGAGCCTACGAGCAGTACTTC; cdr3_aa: CASSQEKRGGLGAYEQYF
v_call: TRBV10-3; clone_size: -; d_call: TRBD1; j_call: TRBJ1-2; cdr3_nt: TGTGCCATCCGGGCCATTCAGGGGGACTATGGCTACACCTTC; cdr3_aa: CAIRAIQGDYGYTF
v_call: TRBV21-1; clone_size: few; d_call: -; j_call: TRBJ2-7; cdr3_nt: TGTGCCAGCGGTCTAGCGGGAGGGCCACTGATCGAGCAGTACTTC; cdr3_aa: CASGLAGGPLIEQYF
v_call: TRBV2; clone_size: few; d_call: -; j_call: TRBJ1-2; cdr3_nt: TGTGCCACGGGGGCAATAGTGGGCGGCTACACCTTC; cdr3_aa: CATGAIVGGYTF
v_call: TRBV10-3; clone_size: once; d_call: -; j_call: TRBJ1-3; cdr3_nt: TGTGCCATCAGTGCAGGGAGAGAAGACACCATATATTTT; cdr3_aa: CAISAGREDTIYF
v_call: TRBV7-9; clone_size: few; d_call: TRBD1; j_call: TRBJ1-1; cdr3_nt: TGTGCCAGCAGCATGTCGACAGGGGGGGATACTGAAGCTTTCTTT; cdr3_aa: CASSMSTGGDTEAFF
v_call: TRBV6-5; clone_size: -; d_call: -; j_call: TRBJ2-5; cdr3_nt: TGTGCCAGCAGTTCCGGACAGCCAAAACAAGAGACCCAGTACTTC; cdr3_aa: CASSSGQPKQETQYF
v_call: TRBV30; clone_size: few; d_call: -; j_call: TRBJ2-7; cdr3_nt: TGTGCCTGGAGTGTCCCCAGGGCGCATTACGAGCAGTACTTC; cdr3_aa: CAWSVPRAHYEQYF
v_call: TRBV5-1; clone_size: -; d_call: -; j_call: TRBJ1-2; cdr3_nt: TGCGCCAGCAGCTTGGAGGCGGTCCAAGCTAACTATGGCTACACCTTC; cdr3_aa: CASSLEAVQANYGYTF
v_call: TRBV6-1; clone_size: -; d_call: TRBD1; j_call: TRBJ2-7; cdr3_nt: TGTGCCAGCAGGGGGACAGAATACAGCTTAAGCTCCTACGAGCAGTACTTC; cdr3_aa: CASRGTEYSLSSYEQYF
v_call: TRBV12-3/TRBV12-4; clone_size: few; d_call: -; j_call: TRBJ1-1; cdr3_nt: TGTGCCAGCTCGCCCAGTGTGGACACTGAAGCTTTCTTT; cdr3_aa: CASSPSVDTEAFF
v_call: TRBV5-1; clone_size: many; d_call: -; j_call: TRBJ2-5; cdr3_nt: TGCGCCAGCAGCTTGTACTCACACCAAGAGACCCAGTACTTC; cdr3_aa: CASSLYSHQETQYF
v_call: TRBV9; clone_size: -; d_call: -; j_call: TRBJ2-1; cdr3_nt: TGTGCCAGCAGCGTAGGGACGGGCTCCTACAATGAGCAGTTCTTC; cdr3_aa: CASSVGTGSYNEQFF
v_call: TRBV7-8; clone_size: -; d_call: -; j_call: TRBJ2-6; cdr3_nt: TGTGCCAGCAGCTTAACGGGTTACGGGGCTGGGGCCAACGTCCTGACTTTC; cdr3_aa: CASSLTGYGAGANVLTF
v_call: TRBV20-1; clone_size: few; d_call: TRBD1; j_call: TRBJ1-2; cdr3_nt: TGCAGTGCTCGGACAGGGGGCAACCTCTATGGCTACACCTTC; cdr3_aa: CSARTGGNLYGYTF
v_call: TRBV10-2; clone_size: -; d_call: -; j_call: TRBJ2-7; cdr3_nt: TGCGCCAGCAGTGATACTGAGGGCCGGAGACTCTCCTACGAGCAGTACTTC; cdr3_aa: CASSDTEGRRLSYEQYF
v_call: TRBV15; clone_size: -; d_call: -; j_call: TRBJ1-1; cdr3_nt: TGTGCCACCAGCAGAGATATAGGACAGAACACTGAAGCTTTCTTT; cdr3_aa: CATSRDIGQNTEAFF
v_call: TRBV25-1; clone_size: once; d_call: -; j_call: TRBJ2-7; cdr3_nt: TGTGCCAGCAGTGTTAACGGACCCTACGAGCAGTACTTC; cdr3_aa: CASSVNGPYEQYF
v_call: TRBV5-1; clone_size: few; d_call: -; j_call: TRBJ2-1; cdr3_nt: TGCGCCAGCAGCTTGGGAGTAGGGCTTACCACTCCCTACAATGAGCAGTTCTTC; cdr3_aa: CASSLGVGLTTPYNEQFF
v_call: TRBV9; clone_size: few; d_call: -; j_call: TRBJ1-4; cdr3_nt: TGTGCCAGCAGTAAACACAGGGTTGGGGAAAAACTGTTTTTT; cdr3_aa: CASSKHRVGEKLFF
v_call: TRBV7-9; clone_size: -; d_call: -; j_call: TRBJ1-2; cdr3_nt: TGTGCCAGCAGCCTTGACAATACCTTGAGAACTAACTATGGCTACACCTTC; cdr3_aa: CASSLDNTLRTNYGYTF
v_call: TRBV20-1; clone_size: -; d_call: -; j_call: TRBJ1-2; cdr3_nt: TGCAGTGCTAGAGGGGATGGGGGATATGAGGGTGGCTACACCTTC; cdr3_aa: CSARGDGGYEGGYTF
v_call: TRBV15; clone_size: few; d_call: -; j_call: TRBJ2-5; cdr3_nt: TGTGCCACCAGCAGAGATACAGTCGGGAGTGAGACCCAGTACTTC; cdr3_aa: CATSRDTVGSETQYF
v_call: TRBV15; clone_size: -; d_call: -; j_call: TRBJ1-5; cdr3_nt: TGTGCCACCAGCAGAGCGGGGGGGATCAATCAGCCCCAGCATTTT; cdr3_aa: CATSRAGGINQPQHF
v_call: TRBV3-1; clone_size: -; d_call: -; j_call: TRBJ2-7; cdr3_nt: TGTGCCAGCAGCCTGTCCTTCGAGGTTGGCGAGCAGTACTTC; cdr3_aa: CASSLSFEVGEQYF
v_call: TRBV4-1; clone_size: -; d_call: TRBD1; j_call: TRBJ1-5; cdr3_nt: TGCGCCAGCAGCCACGGACAGGGTAACAATCAGCCCCAGCATTTT; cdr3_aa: CASSHGQGNNQPQHF
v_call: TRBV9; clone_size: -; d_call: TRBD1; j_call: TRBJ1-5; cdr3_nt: TGTGCCAGCAGCGTGGAGACCGAGGGGGCGCGAAAAGGAAATCAGCCCCAGCATTTT; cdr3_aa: CASSVETEGARKGNQPQHF
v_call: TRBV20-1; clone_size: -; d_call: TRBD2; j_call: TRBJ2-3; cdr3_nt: TGCAGTGCGACCGGACTAGCAGGCACAGATACGCAGTATTTT; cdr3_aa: CSATGLAGTDTQYF
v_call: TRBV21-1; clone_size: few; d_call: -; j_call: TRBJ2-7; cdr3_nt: TGTGCCAGCAGCAAAGGTTCGTTATACACCGGGAGCACCTACGAGCAGTACTTC; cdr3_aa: CASSKGSLYTGSTYEQYF
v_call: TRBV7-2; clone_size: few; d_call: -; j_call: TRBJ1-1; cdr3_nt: TGTGCCAGCAGCTTGTATGGGTCGAACACTGAAGCTTTCTTT; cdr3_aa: CASSLYGSNTEAFF
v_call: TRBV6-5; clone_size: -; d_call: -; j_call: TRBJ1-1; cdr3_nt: TGTGCCAGCAGTTACTCGAGGGGGGTCATGAACACTGAAGCTTTCTTT; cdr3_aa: CASSYSRGVMNTEAFF
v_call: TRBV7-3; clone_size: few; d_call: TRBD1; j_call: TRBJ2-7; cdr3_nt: TGTGCCAGCAGCTTAGACAGACAGGGTGGGTCCTACGAGCAGTACTTC; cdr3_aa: CASSLDRQGGSYEQYF
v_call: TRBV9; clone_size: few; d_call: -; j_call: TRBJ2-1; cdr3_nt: TGTGCCAGCAGCGTAGTATCTAACTCCTACAATGAGCAGTTCTTC; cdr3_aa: CASSVVSNSYNEQFF
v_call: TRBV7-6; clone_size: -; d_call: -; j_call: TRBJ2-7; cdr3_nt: TGTGCCAGCAGCTTAGCCCGACAGGCCGCCTACGAGCAGTACTTC; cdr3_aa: CASSLARQAAYEQYF
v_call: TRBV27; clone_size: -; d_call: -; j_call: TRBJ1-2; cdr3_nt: TGTGCCAGCAGTGTCTCGGGTGGCTATGGCTACACCTTC; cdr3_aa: CASSVSGGYGYTF
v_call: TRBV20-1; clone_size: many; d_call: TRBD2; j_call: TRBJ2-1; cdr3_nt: TGCAGTGCTAGCTTCCTCGAGCGGGGGAGTGAGCAGTTCTTC; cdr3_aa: CSASFLERGSEQFF
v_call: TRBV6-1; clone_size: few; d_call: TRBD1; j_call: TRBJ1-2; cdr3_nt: TGTGCCACCGGACAGGGAGTAATTAACTATGGCTACACCTTC; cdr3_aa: CATGQGVINYGYTF
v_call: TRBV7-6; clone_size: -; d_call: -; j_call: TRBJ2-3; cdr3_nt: TGTGCCGAAATATACAGCACTCGGGAGACAGATACGCAGTATTTT; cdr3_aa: CAEIYSTRETDTQYF
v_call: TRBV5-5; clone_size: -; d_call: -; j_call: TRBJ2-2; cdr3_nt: TGTGCCAGCAGCTTGGTTCCTGGTAACACCGGGGAGCTGTTTTTT; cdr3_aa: CASSLVPGNTGELFF
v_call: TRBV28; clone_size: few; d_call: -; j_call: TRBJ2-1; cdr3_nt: TGTGCCAGCAGCCCCTACCGGGACGGGGGTGAGCAGTTCTTC; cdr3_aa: CASSPYRDGGEQFF
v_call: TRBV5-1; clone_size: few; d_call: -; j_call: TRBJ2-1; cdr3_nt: TGCGCCAGCAGCTTGTTACCCCGGGACGAGCAGTTCTTC; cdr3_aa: CASSLLPRDEQFF
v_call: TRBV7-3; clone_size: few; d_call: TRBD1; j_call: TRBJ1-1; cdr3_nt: TGTGCCAGCAGCTTAACGACAGGGGTGCACACTGAAGCTTTCTTT; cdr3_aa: CASSLTTGVHTEAFF
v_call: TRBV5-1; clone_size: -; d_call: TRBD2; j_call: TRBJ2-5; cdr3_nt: TGCGCCAGCAGCTTAGGAGCGGGGGCCCGCTCGGAGACCCAGTACTTC; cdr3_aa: CASSLGAGARSETQYF
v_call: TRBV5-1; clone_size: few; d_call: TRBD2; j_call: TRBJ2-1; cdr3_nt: TGCGCCTCCTTCCGTCGCGGGGGGGCTGATGAGCAGTTCTTC; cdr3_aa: CASFRRGGADEQFF
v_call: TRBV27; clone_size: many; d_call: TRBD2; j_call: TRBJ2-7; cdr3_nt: TGTGCCAGCAGCTTAGCGGGGGGGCCCTCCTACGAGCAGTACTTC; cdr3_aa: CASSLAGGPSYEQYF
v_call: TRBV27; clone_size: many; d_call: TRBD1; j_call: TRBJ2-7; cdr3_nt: TGTGCCAGCAGCCCGACAGGGGGAAGCCCCTACGAGCAGTACTTC; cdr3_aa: CASSPTGGSPYEQYF
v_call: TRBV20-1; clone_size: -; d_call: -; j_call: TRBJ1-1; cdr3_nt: TGCAGTGCTGGTCATACCAACACTGAAGCTTTCTTT; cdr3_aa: CSAGHTNTEAFF
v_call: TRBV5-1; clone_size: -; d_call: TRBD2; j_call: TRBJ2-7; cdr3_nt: TGCGCCAGCAGCCCCCGGGAGCGGGAGGCGGAAGGGCGCTACGAGCAGTACTTC; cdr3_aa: CASSPREREAEGRYEQYF
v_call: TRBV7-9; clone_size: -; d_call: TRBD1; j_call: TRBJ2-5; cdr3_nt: TGTGCCAGCAGCTCCACAGGGGTAGTAGAGACCCAGTACTTC; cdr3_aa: CASSSTGVVETQYF